This TCR beta chain is drawn from a study of response to subunit inactivated influenza vaccine. Points from the study as a whole: The authors suggested that every seasonal influenza vaccination recruits few new T cells.

As for this clonotype: Antigen unknown. This may be a read error: a much more frequent sequence differs by one nucleotide.

MiXCR, applied by TCRdb to the RT-PCR reads, yields one record per CDR3 protein. The data show hundreds of thousands of distinct CDR3 sequences, 14% seen once. V was shortened by 4 bases and J by 0 bases, with 10 bases between the two germline ends. Germline CDR1 ENHRY, CDR2 SYGVKD. The CDR3 has 14 amino acids. The sample here was PBMCs from blood, taken less than 15 days before vaccination. The source is a man aged 50 to 59 who received an inactivated influenza vaccine. The chain recombines TRBV10-3 with TRBJ2-7; no clear D gene. In DNA, the CDR3 is TGTGCCATCAGTGCGGCCCCCGGCTCCTACGAGCAGTACTTC. Protein: CAISAAPGSYEQYF.